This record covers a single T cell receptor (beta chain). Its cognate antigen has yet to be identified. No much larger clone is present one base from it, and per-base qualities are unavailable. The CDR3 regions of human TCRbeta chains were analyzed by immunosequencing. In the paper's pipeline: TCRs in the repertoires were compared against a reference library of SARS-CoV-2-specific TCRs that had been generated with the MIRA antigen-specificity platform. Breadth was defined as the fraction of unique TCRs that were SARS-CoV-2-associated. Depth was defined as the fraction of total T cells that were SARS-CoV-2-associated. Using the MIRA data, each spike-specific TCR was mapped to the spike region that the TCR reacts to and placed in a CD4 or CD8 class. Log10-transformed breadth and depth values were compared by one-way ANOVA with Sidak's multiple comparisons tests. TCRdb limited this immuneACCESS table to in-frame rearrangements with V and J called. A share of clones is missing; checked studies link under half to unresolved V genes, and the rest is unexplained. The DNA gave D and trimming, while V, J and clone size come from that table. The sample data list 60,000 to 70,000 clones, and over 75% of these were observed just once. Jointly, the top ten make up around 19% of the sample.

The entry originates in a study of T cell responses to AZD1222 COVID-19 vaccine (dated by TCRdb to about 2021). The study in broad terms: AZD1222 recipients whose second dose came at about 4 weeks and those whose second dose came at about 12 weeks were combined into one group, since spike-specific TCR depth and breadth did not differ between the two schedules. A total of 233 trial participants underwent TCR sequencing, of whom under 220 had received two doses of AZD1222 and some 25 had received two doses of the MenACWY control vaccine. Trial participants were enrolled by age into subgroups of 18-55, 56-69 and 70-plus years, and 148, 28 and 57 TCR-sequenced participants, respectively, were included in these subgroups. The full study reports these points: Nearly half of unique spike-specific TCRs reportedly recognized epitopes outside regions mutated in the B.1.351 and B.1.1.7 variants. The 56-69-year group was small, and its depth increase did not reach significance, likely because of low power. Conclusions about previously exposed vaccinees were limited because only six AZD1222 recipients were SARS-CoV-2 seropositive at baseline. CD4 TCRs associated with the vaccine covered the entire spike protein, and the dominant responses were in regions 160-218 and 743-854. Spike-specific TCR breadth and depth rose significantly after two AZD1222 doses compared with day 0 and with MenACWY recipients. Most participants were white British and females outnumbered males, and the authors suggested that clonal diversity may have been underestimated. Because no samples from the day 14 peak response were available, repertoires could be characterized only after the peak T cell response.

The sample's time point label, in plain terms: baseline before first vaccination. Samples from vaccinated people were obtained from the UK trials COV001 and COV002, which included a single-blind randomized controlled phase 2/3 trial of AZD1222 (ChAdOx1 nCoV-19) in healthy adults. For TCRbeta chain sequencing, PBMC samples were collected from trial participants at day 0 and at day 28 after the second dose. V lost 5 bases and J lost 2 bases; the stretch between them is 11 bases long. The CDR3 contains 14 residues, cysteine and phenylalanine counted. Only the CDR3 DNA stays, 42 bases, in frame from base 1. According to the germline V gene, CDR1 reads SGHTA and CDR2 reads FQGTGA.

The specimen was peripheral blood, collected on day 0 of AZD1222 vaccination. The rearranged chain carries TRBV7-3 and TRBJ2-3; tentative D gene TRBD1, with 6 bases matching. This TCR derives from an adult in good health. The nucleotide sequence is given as TGTGCCAGCAGCCCCGGACAGAACACAGATACGCAGTATTTT. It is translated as CASSPGQNTDTQYF.